This TCR beta chain was sequenced for a study of blood T cell repertoires in COVID-19. Study summary: COVID-19 samples, acute and convalescent, were from the United States, Italy and Spain.

Libraries were prepared by immunoSEQ multiplex PCR; TCRdb keeps only in-frame clonotypes and omits some of them. The sample carries about 50,000 clones, 77% recorded once. CDR1 and CDR2 from the germline V gene are LNHDA and SQIVND (reference sequence). The V and J ends lost 5 bases and 0 bases respectively, with 16 bases between them. The CDR3 loop spans 17 amino acids. Sequences were obtained from peripheral blood. The TCR sequence derives from a man between 65 and 85 years old with active or convalescent COVID-19. The chain recombines TRBV19 with TRBJ1-4; no definite D call. The CDR3 loop reads CASSPSDSGTTNEKLFF. Written as DNA, the CDR3 is TGTGCCAGTAGTCCTTCCGACTCGGGGACAACTAATGAAAAACTGTTTTTT.